This T cell receptor beta chain was recovered during a study of PD-L1 blockade in urothelial cancer. Time point here: pretreatment peripheral blood. Into every PCR, synthetic TCR analog templates were spiked. Assay: immunoSEQ multiplex PCR; the TCRdb copy retains only in-frame clones and omits some. The sample lists approximately 50,000 clones, around 84% occurring once. The CDR3 sequence is 16 residues long. Germline lookup yields CDR1 SGHVS and CDR2 FNYEAQ. Trimming left V 5 bases short and J 7 bases short, with 21 bases between. Sequenced here: PBMCs, sampled around atezolizumab (anti-PD-L1) treatment. V and J are TRBV7-6 and TRBJ2-1, with a possible D match to TRBD1 (6 bases). The clonotype was recovered from an older man with urothelial cancer. In DNA, the CDR3 is TGTGCCAGCAGCCAGTGGGGCAGGGGATCGGGGAATGAGCAGTTCTTC. Translation: CASSQWGRGSGNEQFF.